This TCR beta chain was observed in a study of OX40 agonist ivuxolimab in advanced cancers. The CDR3 totals 15 residues. V shed 0 bases and J shed 1 base, with 6 bases lying between them. Germline CDR1 reads KGHSH; CDR2 reads LQKENI. Using immunoSEQ multiplex PCR, the repertoire was profiled, and TCRdb retains in-frame clones only, with some absent. The table includes about 81,000 clones, roughly 80% detected once. The J gene is TRBJ2-2, the V gene TRBV18, with unresolved D. This receptor was taken from an adult with an advanced solid tumor such as melanoma, head and neck, liver or kidney cancer. Sequencing was performed on CD4+ or CD8+ T cells sorted from blood, taken in a trial of the OX40 agonist ivuxolimab. CDR3 protein: CASSPPAGNTGELFF. The DNA for the CDR3 is TGTGCCAGCTCACCACCAGCAGGGAACACCGGGGAGCTGTTTTTT.